This T cell receptor beta chain was sequenced for a study of Graves' ophthalmopathy and Graves' hyperthyroidism. This clonotype was seen many times. Losses at the gene ends were 5 bases for V and 7 bases for J; bases not matched to a gene: 9. The CDR3 covers 15 residues. The PBMC fraction was derived from under 11 ml of fresh peripheral blood. Amplification of the TCR beta CDR3 regions used RNA transcripts (as template). First-round RT-PCR employed HTBI primers, with a second-round multiplex PCR after it. TCRdb fed the multiplex PCR reads into MiXCR, producing one record per CDR3 protein. The table includes about 400,000 distinct CDR3 sequences, about a sixth detected once.

V and J are TRBV12-3 or TRBV12-4 and TRBJ1-5; 9 bases fit TRBD1. The TCR was taken from a woman aged 18-29 years with Graves' ophthalmopathy. Sequenced input: peripheral blood. The chain's CDR3 is CASSPRQGVQQPQHF. The CDR3 DNA reads as TGTGCCAGCAGTCCTCGACAGGGGGTCCAACAGCCCCAGCATTTT.